A selection of T cell receptor beta chains follows, all from one sample in a study of T cells in tuberculosis. Measured with immunoSEQ multiplex PCR; TCRdb has only the in-frame clones, and not every one. The sample yields 37,000 or so clones, roughly 93% seen once. The sequencing input was PBMCs. The receptors come from a donor between 10 and 29 years old with latent tuberculosis or without tuberculosis infection. Some clones in this sample may be carry-over from other donors' samples. The CDR3 runs from the conserved cysteine through the conserved F or W. The order of the fields is J gene, V gene, clone size, D gene, CDR3 protein, CDR3 DNA. D genes are given only for firm matches. Expanded clones are given a class, and other clones once, few, many or no size at all.

TRBJ2-3 | TRBV7-2 | NA | TRBD2 | CASSLARRGGDTQYF | TGTGCCAGCAGCCTAGCCCGCCGGGGAGGGGATACGCAGTATTTT
TRBJ2-7 | TRBV6-5 | NA | TRBD1 | CASSPWTGGYEQYF | TGTGCCAGCAGTCCCTGGACAGGGGGTTATGAGCAGTACTTC
TRBJ2-5 | TRBV11-1 | NA | TRBD2 | CASSSRLAGFQETQYF | TGTGCCAGCAGCTCAAGACTAGCGGGGTTCCAAGAGACCCAGTACTTC
TRBJ1-1 | TRBV25-1 | once | NA | CASSVRDMNTEAFF | TGTGCCAGCAGTGTTCGGGACATGAACACTGAAGCTTTCTTT
TRBJ1-6 | TRBV7-2 | NA | TRBD1 | CASSQRQGANSPLHF | TGTGCCAGCAGCCAGAGACAGGGGGCGAATTCACCCCTCCACTTT
TRBJ1-2 | TRBV4-3 | once | TRBD1 | CASSQAPSGQGLQNHGYTF | TGCGCCAGCAGCCAAGCTCCGTCGGGACAGGGCCTCCAGAACCATGGCTACACCTTC
TRBJ1-2 | TRBV5-4 | NA | NA | CASSFPTGSYGYTF | TGTGCCAGCAGCTTCCCGACGGGATCCTATGGCTACACCTTC
TRBJ2-2 | TRBV2 | NA | TRBD2 | CASSDQGGTGELFF | TGTGCCAGCAGTGATCAGGGAGGGACCGGGGAGCTGTTTTTT
TRBJ2-1 | TRBV4-3 | NA | NA | CASSQDEQDNEQFF | TGCGCCAGCAGCCAAGACGAACAGGACAATGAGCAGTTCTTC
TRBJ1-1 | TRBV27 | NA | TRBD1 | CASSPDRGYTEAFF | TGTGCCAGCAGTCCCGACAGGGGATACACTGAAGCTTTCTTT
TRBJ2-1 | TRBV30 | NA | TRBD2 | CAGRPAGGNNEQFF | TGTGCCGGACGCCCAGCGGGGGGGAACAATGAGCAGTTCTTC
TRBJ1-3 | TRBV4-3 | NA | TRBD1 | CASSQQQGRLNTIYF | TGCGCCAGCAGCCAACAACAGGGGAGATTAAACACCATATATTTT
TRBJ1-1 | TRBV15 | NA | NA | CATSRDHSEGAAFF | TGTGCCACCAGCAGAGACCACTCGGAGGGCGCAGCTTTCTTT
TRBJ1-1 | TRBV7-2 | NA | NA | CASSLEPRIGGTEAFF | TGTGCCAGCAGCTTAGAACCCAGGATCGGAGGCACTGAAGCTTTCTTT
TRBJ2-1 | TRBV6-5 | NA | TRBD1 | CASSGDRVQDEQFF | TGTGCCAGCAGTGGGGACAGGGTGCAGGATGAGCAGTTCTTC
TRBJ2-1 | TRBV18 | NA | TRBD1 | CASSALWQGANNEQFF | TGTGCCAGCTCCGCGCTGTGGCAGGGGGCGAACAATGAGCAGTTCTTC
TRBJ1-2 | TRBV7-6 | NA | NA | CASSLGQGSGYGYTF | TGTGCCAGCAGCTTGGGTCAGGGTTCAGGCTATGGCTACACCTTC
TRBJ1-1 | TRBV19 | NA | TRBD1 | CASSIGTGGTEAFF | TGTGCCAGTAGTATAGGAACAGGGGGTACTGAAGCTTTCTTT
TRBJ2-1 | TRBV7-9 | NA | TRBD2 | CASSLVRRGGTYEQFF | TGTGCCAGCAGCTTAGTGAGGCGGGGGGGCACGTATGAGCAGTTCTTC
TRBJ1-2 | TRBV5-5 | NA | NA | CASSSLGTGTGGYTF | TGTGCCAGCAGCTCCCTCGGAACCGGGACTGGTGGCTACACCTTC
TRBJ1-2 | TRBV27 | NA | TRBD1 | CASSPGQGAGIYGYTF | TGTGCCAGCAGTCCAGGACAGGGCGCCGGCATTTATGGCTACACCTTC
TRBJ2-1 | TRBV27 | NA | NA | CASSLRGASYNEQFF | TGTGCCAGCAGTTTACGTGGGGCCTCCTACAATGAGCAGTTCTTC
TRBJ1-1 | TRBV5-1 | NA | NA | CASSLADTNTEAFF | TGCGCCAGCAGCTTGGCTGACACTAACACTGAAGCTTTCTTT
TRBJ1-1 | TRBV5-1 | NA | NA | CASSFIGNQGTEAFF | TGCGCCAGCAGCTTCATTGGGAATCAGGGCACTGAAGCTTTCTTT
TRBJ1-2 | TRBV27 | NA | TRBD1 | CASSPRTGYGYTF | TGTGCCAGCAGTCCACGGACAGGGTATGGCTACACCTTC
TRBJ2-7 | TRBV27 | NA | NA | CASSYSTRAGGYHEQYF | TGTGCCAGCAGTTACTCCACCAGGGCTGGGGGGTACCACGAGCAGTACTTC
TRBJ1-5 | TRBV4-3 | NA | NA | CASSQEGGSNQPQHF | TGCGCCAGCAGCCAAGAGGGGGGGAGCAATCAGCCCCAGCATTTT
TRBJ1-5 | TRBV19 | NA | NA | CASSISSRQYNQPQHF | TGTGCCAGTAGTATTTCGTCGCGGCAGTACAATCAGCCCCAGCATTTT
TRBJ2-5 | TRBV6-1 | once | TRBD1 | CASREQGTSWAETQYF | TGTGCCAGCAGGGAACAGGGGACGTCCTGGGCAGAGACCCAGTACTTC
TRBJ2-3 | TRBV5-6 | NA | NA | CASSLVGAGTDTQYF | TGTGCCAGCAGCTTGGTCGGCGCGGGCACAGATACGCAGTATTTT
TRBJ1-4 | TRBV5-1 | NA | NA | CASSLGGNEKLFF | TGCGCCAGCAGCCTCGGAGGGAATGAAAAACTGTTTTTT
TRBJ1-1 | TRBV7-8 | NA | NA | CASSLEAGWDTEAFF | TGTGCCAGCAGCTTAGAGGCAGGATGGGACACTGAAGCTTTTTTT
TRBJ1-2 | TRBV6-1 | NA | TRBD1 | CASSRDRVLGYTF | TGTGCCAGCAGCCGGGACAGGGTTCTTGGCTACACCTTC
TRBJ2-3 | TRBV5-1 | NA | TRBD2 | CASSLAVGAGDVTDTQYF | TGCGCCAGCAGCTTGGCGGTAGGGGCGGGGGATGTTACAGATACGCAGTATTTT
TRBJ2-7 | TRBV4-3 | NA | NA | CASSQGPPGGVDEQYF | TGCGCCAGCAGCCAAGGCCCCCCGGGTGGAGTGGACGAGCAGTACTTC
TRBJ2-2 | TRBV5-4 | NA | TRBD1 | CASTRDRVSTGELFF | TGTGCCAGTACCCGGGACAGGGTTAGCACCGGGGAGCTGTTTTTT
TRBJ1-2 | TRBV6-5 | NA | NA | CASSRGGGKYGYTF | TGTGCCAGCAGCCGAGGGGGGGGCAAGTATGGCTACACCTTC
TRBJ1-6 | TRBV13 | NA | NA | CASSLDSNSPLHF | TGTGCCAGCAGCTTGGACAGTAATTCACCCCTCCACTTT
TRBJ2-1 | TRBV18 | NA | TRBD1 | CASSLSRQGPYNEQFF | TGTGCCAGCTCACTCTCCCGACAGGGACCGTACAATGAGCAGTTCTTC
TRBJ1-2 | TRBV4-3 | NA | TRBD1 | CASSQLTGHYGYTF | TGCGCCAGCAGCCAATTGACAGGGCACTATGGCTACACCTTC
TRBJ1-5 | TRBV7-9 | NA | TRBD1 | CASSLGQGGQPQHF | TGTGCCAGCAGCTTAGGACAGGGAGGTCAGCCCCAGCATTTT
TRBJ1-4 | TRBV25-1 | NA | NA | CASSDSTATNEKLFF | TGTGCCAGCAGTGACTCGACAGCAACTAATGAAAAACTGTTTTTT
TRBJ1-1 | TRBV2 | NA | TRBD1 | CASSWTGDLGAFF | TGTGCCAGCAGTTGGACAGGGGATTTAGGAGCTTTCTTT
TRBJ1-2 | TRBV7-9 | NA | NA | CASSLVPAANYGYTF | TGTGCCAGCAGCTTAGTACCCGCGGCTAACTATGGCTACACCTTC
TRBJ1-2 | TRBV11-2 | NA | TRBD1 | CASSLGQANYGYTF | TGTGCCAGCAGCCTGGGACAGGCTAACTATGGCTACACCTTC
TRBJ1-1 | TRBV5-1 | NA | NA | CASSLGGHEAFF | TGCGCCAGCAGCTTAGGGGGACATGAAGCTTTCTTT
TRBJ1-1 | TRBV18 | NA | TRBD1 | CASSPSGQNIPEAFF | TGTGCCAGCTCACCCTCGGGACAGAACATTCCTGAAGCTTTCTTT
TRBJ2-7 | TRBV6-5 | NA | TRBD1 | CASSLTGVPYEQYF | TGTGCCAGCAGCCTTACAGGGGTCCCCTACGAGCAGTACTTC
TRBJ2-2 | TRBV11-2 | NA | NA | CASSFSSGELFF | TGTGCCAGCAGCTTCTCGTCCGGGGAGCTGTTTTTT
TRBJ2-2 | TRBV5-4 | NA | TRBD1 | CARCTGGGRPGELFF | TGTGCCAGATGCACAGGGGGTGGGAGGCCCGGGGAGCTGTTTTTT
TRBJ2-2 | TRBV25-1 | NA | NA | CASTRWTGGTGELFF | TGTGCCAGCACCCGCTGGACCGGCGGGACCGGGGAGCTGTTTTTT
TRBJ1-6 | TRBV9 | once | TRBD1 | CASSAGTVYNRNSPLHF | TGTGCCAGCAGCGCCGGGACAGTATATAATCGAAATTCACCCCTCCACTTT
TRBJ1-5 | TRBV6-4 | NA | NA | CASSRPGQHF | TGTGCCAGCAGTCGACCGGGCCAGCATTTT